A single sample is the source of the 6 T cell receptor beta chains below, sequenced in a study of blood T cell repertoires in COVID-19. Here immunoSEQ multiplex PCR was the method, and the copy in TCRdb shows in-frame clones only, minus some. The profile shows some 300,000 clones, around 90% of them singletons. Material: peripheral blood. All receptors derive from a woman aged 45-65 years with COVID-19, enrolled during active disease.

The genes are TRBV15 and TRBJ2-5; weak D call: TRBD1 (5 bases). Germline values: CDR1 LNHNV, CDR2 YYDKDF (reference sequence). The ends were cut back, 4 bases at V and 5 bases at J, with 20 bases in the middle. The CDR3 is made up of 16 amino acids. The CDR3 loop is CATSKAPGYQSETQYF. The CDR3 nucleotides read TGTGCCACCAGCAAGGCGCCAGGGTATCAAAGTGAGACCCAGTACTTC.

The J gene is TRBJ1-4, the V gene TRBV4-1; perhaps TRBD1 as D (5 bases). Trimming shortened V by 2 bases and J by 7 bases, and 14 bases separated the two germline ends. The length of the CDR3 is 15 residues. Germline assignment: CDR1 MGHRA and CDR2 YSYEKL. CDR3 loop: CASSQLQGIAEKLFF. The CDR3, as DNA: TGCGCCAGCAGCCAATTGCAGGGTATAGCTGAAAAACTGTTTTTT.

This rearrangement joins TRBV7-9 to TRBJ1-2, with 10 positions matching TRBD1. J was trimmed by 6 bases and V by 1 base; bases with no gene match: 2. This CDR3 region has 14 residues. CDR1 is SEHNR and CDR2 is FQNEAQ in the germline V gene (reference sequence). This chain's CDR3 is CASSLEGTGDGYTF. The CDR3 DNA reads TGTGCCAGCAGCTTAGAAGGGACAGGGGATGGCTACACCTTC.

The rearrangement uses TRBV19 and TRBJ2-2; 10 nucleotides align to TRBD2. In germline, CDR1 is LNHDA, CDR2 SQIVND (reference sequence). V lost 3 bases and J lost 6; bases outside the gene matches: 4. This CDR3 region has 15 residues. The CDR3 reads CASSIGTSVPGELFF. CDR3 in DNA: TGTGCCAGTAGTATCGGGACTAGCGTCCCCGGGGAGCTGTTTTTT.

The V call is TRBV11-1, the J call TRBJ2-7; 7 bases are shared with TRBD2. This CDR3 comprises 15 residues. Germline assignment: CDR1 SGHAT and CDR2 FQDESV (reference sequence). Losses at the gene ends were 1 base for V and 0 bases for J; bases not matched to a gene: 3. The CDR3 coding sequence is TGTGCCAGCAGCTTAGAAGGGAGGGCCTCCTACGAGCAGTACTTC. This sequence encodes CASSLEGRASYEQYF.

This chain joins TRBV24-1 and TRBJ2-1; possibly TRBD1 for D (6 bases). Trimming removed 5 bases at V and 1 base at J, with 17 bases between. The CDR3 spans 17 residues. Germline lookup yields CDR1 KGHDR and CDR2 SFDVKD. CDR3 loop: CATSVPVGRGSYNEQFF. The CDR3 coding sequence is TGTGCCACCAGTGTACCGGTGGGTAGGGGGTCCTACAATGAGCAGTTCTTC.